This TCR beta chain is drawn from a study of blood T cells in healthy people across ages. The CDR3 totals 18 residues. The germline V gene encodes CDR1 MNHEY and CDR2 SVGAGI. V was trimmed by 0 bases and J by 2 bases, leaving 18 bases between them. Sample-barcoded 5' priming and a J-beta primer mix drove a second PCR of about 7 to 12 cycles. MiXCR was run by TCRdb on the 5' RACE reads, yielding one entry per CDR3 protein. The repertoire holds approximately 780,000 distinct CDR3 sequences, with approximately 24% as singletons. The sample also formed part of further work on T cells of mothers and their children.

The sequencing input was blood. The sequence came from a boy aged 5-17 years in good health. The gene calls are TRBV6-5 and TRBJ2-3; D is possibly TRBD1 or TRBD2 (6 bases each). The CDR3 sequence is CASSYSKGGPIHTDTQYF. As DNA, the CDR3 is TGTGCCAGCAGTTACTCAAAGGGGGGTCCGATCCACACAGATACGCAGTATTTT.